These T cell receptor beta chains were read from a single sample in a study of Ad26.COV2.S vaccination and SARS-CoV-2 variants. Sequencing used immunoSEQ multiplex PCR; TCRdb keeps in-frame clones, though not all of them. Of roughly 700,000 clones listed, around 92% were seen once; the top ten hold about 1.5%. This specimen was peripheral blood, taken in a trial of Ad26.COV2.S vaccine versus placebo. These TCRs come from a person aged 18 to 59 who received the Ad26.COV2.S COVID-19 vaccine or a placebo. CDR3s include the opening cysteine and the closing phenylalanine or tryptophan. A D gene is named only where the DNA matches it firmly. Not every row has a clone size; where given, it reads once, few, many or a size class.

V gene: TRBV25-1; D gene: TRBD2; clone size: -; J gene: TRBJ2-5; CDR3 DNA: TGTGCCAGCAGTGAATGGCTAGCGGGGGGGATGGAGACCCAGTACTTC; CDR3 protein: CASSEWLAGGMETQYF
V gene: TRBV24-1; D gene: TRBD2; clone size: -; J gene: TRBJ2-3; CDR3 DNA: TGTGCCACGGGACTAGCGGGGGCCGATACGCAGTATTTT; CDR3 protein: CATGLAGADTQYF
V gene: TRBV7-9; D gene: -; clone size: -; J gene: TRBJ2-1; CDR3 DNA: TGTGCCAGCAGCTTAGGAGCCGCCCCTTATGAGCAGTTCTTC; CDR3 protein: CASSLGAAPYEQFF
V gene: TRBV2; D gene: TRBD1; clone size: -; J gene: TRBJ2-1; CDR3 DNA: TGTGCCAGCAGGGGACAGGGGGGCAATGAGCAGTTCTTC; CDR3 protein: CASRGQGGNEQFF
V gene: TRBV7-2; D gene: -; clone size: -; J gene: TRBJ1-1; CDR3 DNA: TGTGCCAGCAGCCCCCAGGGTTTGACTGAAGCTTTCTTT; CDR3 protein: CASSPQGLTEAFF
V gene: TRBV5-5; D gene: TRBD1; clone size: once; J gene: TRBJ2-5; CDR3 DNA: TGTGCCAGCAGCTTGGGACAGGGGGTAGGGACCCAGTACTTC; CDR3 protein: CASSLGQGVGTQYF
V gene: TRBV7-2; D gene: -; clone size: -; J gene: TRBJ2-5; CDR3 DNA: TGTGCCAGCAGCTTAGACAGGGTGGAGACCCAGTACTTC; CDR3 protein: CASSLDRVETQYF
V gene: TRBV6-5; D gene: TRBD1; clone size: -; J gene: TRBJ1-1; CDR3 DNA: TGTGCCAGCAGCGACAGGGGCCTAAACACTGAAGCTTTCTTT; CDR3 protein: CASSDRGLNTEAFF
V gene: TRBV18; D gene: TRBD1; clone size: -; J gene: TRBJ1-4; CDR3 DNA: TGTGCCAGCTCACCAGCCACAGGGGCCGCTAATGAAAAACTGTTTTTT; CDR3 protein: CASSPATGAANEKLFF
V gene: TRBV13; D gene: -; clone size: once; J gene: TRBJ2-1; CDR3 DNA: TGTGCCAGCAGCCTAGCGTTTGAGCAGTTCTTC; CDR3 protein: CASSLAFEQFF
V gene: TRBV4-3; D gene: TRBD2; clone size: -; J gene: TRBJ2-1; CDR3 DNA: TGCGCCAGCAGCCAAGGGCTAGCGGGGGGCTCCTACAATGAGCAGTTCTTC; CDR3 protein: CASSQGLAGGSYNEQFF
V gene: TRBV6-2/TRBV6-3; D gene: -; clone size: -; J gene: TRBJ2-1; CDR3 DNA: TGTGCCAGCAGTTACAGGGAGTGGAATGAGCAGTTCTTC; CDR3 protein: CASSYREWNEQFF
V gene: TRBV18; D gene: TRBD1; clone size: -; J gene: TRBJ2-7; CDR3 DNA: TGTGCCAGCTCTGAGGGACAGGGCCACGAGCAGTACTTC; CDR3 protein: CASSEGQGHEQYF
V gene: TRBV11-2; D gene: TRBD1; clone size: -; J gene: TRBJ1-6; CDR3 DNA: TGTGCCAGTACGCAAGACAGGGACTGGTTAAGGGGTTCACCCCTCCACTTT; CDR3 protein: CASTQDRDWLRGSPLHF
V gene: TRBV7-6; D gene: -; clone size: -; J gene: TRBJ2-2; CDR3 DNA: TGTGCCAGCAGGAAAACGAGAGGGGGTGGCGCGAACACCGGGGAGCTGTTTTTT; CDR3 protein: CASRKTRGGGANTGELFF
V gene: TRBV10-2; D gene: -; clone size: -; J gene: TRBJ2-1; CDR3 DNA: TGCGCCAGCAGTGATAGAGCGGGACAGTGGAACAATGAGCAGTTCTTC; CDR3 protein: CASSDRAGQWNNEQFF
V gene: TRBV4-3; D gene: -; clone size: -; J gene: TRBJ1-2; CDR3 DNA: TGCGCCAGCAGTCAAGGGCTGAGCTATGGCTACACCTTC; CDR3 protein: CASSQGLSYGYTF
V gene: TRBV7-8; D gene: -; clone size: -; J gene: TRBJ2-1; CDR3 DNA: TGTGCCAGCAGCCCAATCACCCGTTCCGCCTACAATGAGCAGTTCTTC; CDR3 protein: CASSPITRSAYNEQFF
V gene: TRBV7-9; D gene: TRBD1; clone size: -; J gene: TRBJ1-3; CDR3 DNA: TGTGCCAGCAGCCCGAGGGGGACAGGGTTCGGAAACACCATATATTTT; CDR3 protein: CASSPRGTGFGNTIYF
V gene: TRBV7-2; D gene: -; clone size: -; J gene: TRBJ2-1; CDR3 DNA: TGTGCCAGCAGCCGGCCCGGGGGCGACGAGCAGTTCTTC; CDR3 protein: CASSRPGGDEQFF
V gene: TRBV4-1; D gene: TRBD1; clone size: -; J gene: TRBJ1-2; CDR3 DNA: TGCGCCAGCAGCCCGGGCCGGGACAGCAACTATGGCTACACCTTC; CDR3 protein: CASSPGRDSNYGYTF
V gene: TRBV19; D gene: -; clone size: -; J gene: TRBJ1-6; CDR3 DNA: TGTGCCAGTAGTATCTCTTCGGCTAATTCACCCCTCCACTTT; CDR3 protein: CASSISSANSPLHF
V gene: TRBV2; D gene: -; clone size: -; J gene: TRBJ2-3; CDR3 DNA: TGTGCCAGCAGGCCCGGGGGCGGAGATACGCAGTATTTT; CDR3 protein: CASRPGGGDTQYF
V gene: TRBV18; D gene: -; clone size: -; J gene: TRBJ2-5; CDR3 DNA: TGTGCCAGCTCTCCGGATCAGGGATTGGAGACCCAGTACTTC; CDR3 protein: CASSPDQGLETQYF
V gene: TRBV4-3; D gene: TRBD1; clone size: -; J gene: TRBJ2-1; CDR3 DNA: TGCGCCAGCAGCTATCGGACAGGGAGCCCCTACAATGAGCAGTTCTTC; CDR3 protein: CASSYRTGSPYNEQFF
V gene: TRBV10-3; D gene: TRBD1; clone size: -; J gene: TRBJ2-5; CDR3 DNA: TGTGCCATCAGTGAGCCAAGGACAGGGTTGGAGACCCAGTACTTC; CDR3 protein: CAISEPRTGLETQYF
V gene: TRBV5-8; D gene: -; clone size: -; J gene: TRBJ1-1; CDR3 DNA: TGTGCCAGCAGCGGGCAGGGAAACACTGAAGCTTTCTTT; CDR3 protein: CASSGQGNTEAFF
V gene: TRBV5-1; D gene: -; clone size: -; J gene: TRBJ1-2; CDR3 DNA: TGCGCCAGCAGCTTGGACCGGGATGGCTACACCTTC; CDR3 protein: CASSLDRDGYTF
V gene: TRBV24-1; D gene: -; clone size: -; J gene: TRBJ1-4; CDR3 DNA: TGTGCCACCAGCCAGGGGTCTAATGAAAAACTGTTTTTT; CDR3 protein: CATSQGSNEKLFF
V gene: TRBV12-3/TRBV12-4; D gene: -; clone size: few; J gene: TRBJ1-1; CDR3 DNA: TGTGCCAGCAGTCACCGGACTGAAGCTTTCTTT; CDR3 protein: CASSHRTEAFF
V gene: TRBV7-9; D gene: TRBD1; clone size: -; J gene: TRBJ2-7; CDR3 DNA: TGTGCCAGCAGCCTGGGGCAGGGGGCTTACGAGCAGTACTTC; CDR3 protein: CASSLGQGAYEQYF
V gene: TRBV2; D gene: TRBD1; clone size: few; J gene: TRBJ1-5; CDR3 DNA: TGTGCCAGCAGTGATCGGACAGGGAGGCAGCCCCAGCATTTT; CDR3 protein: CASSDRTGRQPQHF
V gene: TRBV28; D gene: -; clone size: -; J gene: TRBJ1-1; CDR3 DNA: TGTGCCAGCAGTTTCTTTCCGAACACTGAAGCTTTCTTT; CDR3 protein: CASSFFPNTEAFF
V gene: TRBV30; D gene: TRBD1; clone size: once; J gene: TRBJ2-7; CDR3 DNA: TGTGCCTGGAGGATATCGACAGGGCGTCGATACGAGCAGTACTTC; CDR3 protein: CAWRISTGRRYEQYF
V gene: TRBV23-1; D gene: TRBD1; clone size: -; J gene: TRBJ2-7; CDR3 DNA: TGCGCCAGCAGTCAATTGAGGCGGACAGGGGTTTTCGAGCAGTACTTC; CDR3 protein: CASSQLRRTGVFEQYF
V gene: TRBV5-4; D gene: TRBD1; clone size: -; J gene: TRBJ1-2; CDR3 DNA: TGTGCCAGCAGCGCGCCGGGACAGGGGTCCTATGGCTACACCTTC; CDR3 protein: CASSAPGQGSYGYTF
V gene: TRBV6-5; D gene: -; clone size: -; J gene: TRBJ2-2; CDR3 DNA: TGTGCCAGCAGGCGGACCGGGGAGCTGTTTTTT; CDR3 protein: CASRRTGELFF
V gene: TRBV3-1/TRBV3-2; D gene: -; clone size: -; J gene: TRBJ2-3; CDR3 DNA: TGTGCCAGCAGCCAAGATAGAGCGGGCCCGATCACAGATACGCAGTATTTT; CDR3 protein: CASSQDRAGPITDTQYF
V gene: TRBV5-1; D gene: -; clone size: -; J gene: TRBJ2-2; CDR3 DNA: TGCGCCAGCAGCTTGGAAGGGCTGGGGGAGCTGTTTTTT; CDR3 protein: CASSLEGLGELFF
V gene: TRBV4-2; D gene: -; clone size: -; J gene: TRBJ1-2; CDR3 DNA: TGTGCCAGCAGCCAAGACCGAACCTCTAACTATGGCTACACCTTC; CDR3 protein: CASSQDRTSNYGYTF
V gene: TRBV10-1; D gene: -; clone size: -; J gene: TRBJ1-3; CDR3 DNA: TGCGCCAGCAGTGAGTCTTTGGCGGGAGGAAACACCATATATTTT; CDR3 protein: CASSESLAGGNTIYF
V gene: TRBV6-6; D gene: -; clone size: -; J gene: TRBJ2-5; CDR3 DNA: TGTGCCAGCAAGAGGACAGCCCAAGAGACCCAGTACTTC; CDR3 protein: CASKRTAQETQYF
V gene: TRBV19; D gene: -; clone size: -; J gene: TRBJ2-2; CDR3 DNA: TGTGCCAGTAGTAAACCCTCTTATAACCGGGAAGGAGGATACACCGGGGAGCTGTTTTTT; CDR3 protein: CASSKPSYNREGGYTGELFF
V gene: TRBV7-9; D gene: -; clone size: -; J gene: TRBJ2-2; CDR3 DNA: TGTGCCAGCAGCCCAGGATTCTCGGGGGAGCTGTTTTTT; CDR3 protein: CASSPGFSGELFF
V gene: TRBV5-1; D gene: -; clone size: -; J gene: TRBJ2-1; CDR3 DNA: TGCGCCAGCAGCGCAGGGACCTCCTACAATGAGCAGTTCTTC; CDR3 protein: CASSAGTSYNEQFF
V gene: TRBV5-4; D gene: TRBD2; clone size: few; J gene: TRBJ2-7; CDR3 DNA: TGTGCCAGCAGCTGGGGGACTAGCGGGGCCGTGCAGTACTTC; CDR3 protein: CASSWGTSGAVQYF
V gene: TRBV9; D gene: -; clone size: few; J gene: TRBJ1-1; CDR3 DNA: TGTGCCAGCAGCGTAGATTGGGGGAACACTGAAGCTTTCTTT; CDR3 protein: CASSVDWGNTEAFF
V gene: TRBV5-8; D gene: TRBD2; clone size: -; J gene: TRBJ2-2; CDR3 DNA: TGTGCCAGCAGCCAGACCGGGACTAGCGGGGGCCTTTACGGCACCGGGGAGCTGTTTTTT; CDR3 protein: CASSQTGTSGGLYGTGELFF
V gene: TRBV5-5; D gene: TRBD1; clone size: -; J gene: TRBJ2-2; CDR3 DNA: TGTGCCAGCAGCTTCGGGACAGTGAACACCGGGGAGCTGTTTTTT; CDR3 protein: CASSFGTVNTGELFF
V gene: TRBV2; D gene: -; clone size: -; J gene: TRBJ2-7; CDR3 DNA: TGTGCCAGCAGCCCCACGGTCCGAGGGGGGGAGCAGTACTTC; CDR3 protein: CASSPTVRGGEQYF
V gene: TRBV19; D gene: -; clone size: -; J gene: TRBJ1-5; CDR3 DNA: TGTGCCAGTAGTATCTCGACGTATAATCAGCCCCAGCATTTT; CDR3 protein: CASSISTYNQPQHF
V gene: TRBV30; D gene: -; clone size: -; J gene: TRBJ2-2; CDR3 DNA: TGTGCCTGGACCCTGGGGGGGGAGCTGTTTTTT; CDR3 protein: CAWTLGGELFF
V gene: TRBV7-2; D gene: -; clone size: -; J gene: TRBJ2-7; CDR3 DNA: TGTGCCAGCAGCTACACTGGGGGAGCGGTGGCCTACGAGCAGTACTTC; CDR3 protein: CASSYTGGAVAYEQYF
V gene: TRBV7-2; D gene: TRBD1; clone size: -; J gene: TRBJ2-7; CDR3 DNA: TGTGCCAGCAGCAAGGACAGGGGGGCCTACGAGCAGTACTTC; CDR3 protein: CASSKDRGAYEQYF
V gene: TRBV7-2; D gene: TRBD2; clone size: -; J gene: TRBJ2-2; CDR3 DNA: TGTGCCAGCAGCTTAGCGGGAGGGGCAGGGGAGCTGTTTTTT; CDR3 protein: CASSLAGGAGELFF
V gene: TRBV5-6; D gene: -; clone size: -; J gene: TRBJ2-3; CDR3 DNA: TGTGCCAGCAGCCAGTACGGGGGACCTAGCACAGATACGCAGTATTTT; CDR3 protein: CASSQYGGPSTDTQYF
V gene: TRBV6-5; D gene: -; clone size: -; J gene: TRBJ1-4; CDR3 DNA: TGTGCCAGCAAAGGGACTCCAACTAATGAAAAACTGTTTTTT; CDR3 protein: CASKGTPTNEKLFF
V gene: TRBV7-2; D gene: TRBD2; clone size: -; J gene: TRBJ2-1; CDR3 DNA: TGTGCCAGCAGCGCCATTCTAGCGGGGTGGGTCGATGAGCAGTTCTTC; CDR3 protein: CASSAILAGWVDEQFF
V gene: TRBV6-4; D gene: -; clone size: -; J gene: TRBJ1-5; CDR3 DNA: TGTGCCAGCAGCGTAAACTCGGGTGTTAATCAGCCCCAGCATTTT; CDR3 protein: CASSVNSGVNQPQHF
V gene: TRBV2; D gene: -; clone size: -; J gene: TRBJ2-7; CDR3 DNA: TGTGCCAGCAGAAGATTGACAGGTTCCTACGAGCAGTACTTC; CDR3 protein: CASRRLTGSYEQYF